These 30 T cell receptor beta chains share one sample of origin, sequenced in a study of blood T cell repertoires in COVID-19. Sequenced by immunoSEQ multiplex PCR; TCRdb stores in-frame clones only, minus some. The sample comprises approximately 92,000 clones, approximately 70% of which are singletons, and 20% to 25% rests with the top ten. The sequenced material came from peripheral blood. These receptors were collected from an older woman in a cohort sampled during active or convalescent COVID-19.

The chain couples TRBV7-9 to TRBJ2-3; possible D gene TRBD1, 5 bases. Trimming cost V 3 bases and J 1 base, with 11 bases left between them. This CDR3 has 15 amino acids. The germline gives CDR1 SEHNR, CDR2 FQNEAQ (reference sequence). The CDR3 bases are TGTGCCAGCAGCTTGCAGGGATCGGGCACAGATACGCAGTATTTT. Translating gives CASSLQGSGTDTQYF.

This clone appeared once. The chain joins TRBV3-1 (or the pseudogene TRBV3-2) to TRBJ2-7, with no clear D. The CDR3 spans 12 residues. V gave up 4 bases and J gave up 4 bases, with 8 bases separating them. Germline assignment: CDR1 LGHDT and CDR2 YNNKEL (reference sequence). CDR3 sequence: CASSRQAYEQYF. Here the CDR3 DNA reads TGTGCCAGCAGCCGTCAAGCTTACGAGCAGTACTTC.

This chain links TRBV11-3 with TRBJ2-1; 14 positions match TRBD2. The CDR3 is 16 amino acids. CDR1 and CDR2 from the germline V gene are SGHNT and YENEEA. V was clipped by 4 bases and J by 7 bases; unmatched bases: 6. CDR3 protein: CASSSGLAGVKNEQFF. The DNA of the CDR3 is TGTGCCAGCAGCTCGGGACTAGCGGGGGTGAAAAATGAGCAGTTCTTC. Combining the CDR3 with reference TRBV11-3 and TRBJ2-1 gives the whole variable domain EAGVVQSPRYKIIEKKQPVAFWCNPISGHNTLYWYLQNLGQGPELLIRYENEEAVDDSQLPKDRFSAERLKGVDSTLKIQPAELGDSAVYLCASSSGLAGVKNEQFFGPGTRLTVL.

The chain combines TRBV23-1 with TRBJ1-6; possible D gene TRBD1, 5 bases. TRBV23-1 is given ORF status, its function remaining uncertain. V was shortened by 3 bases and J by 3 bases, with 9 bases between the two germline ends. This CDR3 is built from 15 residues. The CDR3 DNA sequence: TGCGCCAGCAGTCATCCCGGACACTATAATTCACCCCTCCACTTT. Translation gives CASSHPGHYNSPLHF.

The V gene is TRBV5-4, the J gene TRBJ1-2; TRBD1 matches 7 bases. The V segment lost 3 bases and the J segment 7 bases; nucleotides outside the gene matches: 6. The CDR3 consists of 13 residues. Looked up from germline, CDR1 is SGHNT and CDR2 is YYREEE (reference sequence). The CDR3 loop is CASSSTGAGGYTF. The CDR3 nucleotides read TGTGCCAGCAGCTCTACAGGGGCGGGTGGCTACACCTTC.

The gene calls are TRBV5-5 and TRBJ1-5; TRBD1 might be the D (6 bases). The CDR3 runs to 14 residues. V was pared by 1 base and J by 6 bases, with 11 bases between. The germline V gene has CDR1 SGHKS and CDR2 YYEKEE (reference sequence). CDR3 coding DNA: TGTGCCAGCAGCTTGACCACAGGGCTTCAGCCCCAGCATTTT. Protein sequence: CASSLTTGLQPQHF.

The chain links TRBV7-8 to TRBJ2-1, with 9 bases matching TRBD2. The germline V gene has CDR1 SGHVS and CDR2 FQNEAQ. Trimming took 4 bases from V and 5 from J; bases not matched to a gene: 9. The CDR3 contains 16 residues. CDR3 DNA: TGTGCCAGCAGCTCCCGGGCGACTAGCGGAAACAATGAGCAGTTCTTC. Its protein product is CASSSRATSGNNEQFF.

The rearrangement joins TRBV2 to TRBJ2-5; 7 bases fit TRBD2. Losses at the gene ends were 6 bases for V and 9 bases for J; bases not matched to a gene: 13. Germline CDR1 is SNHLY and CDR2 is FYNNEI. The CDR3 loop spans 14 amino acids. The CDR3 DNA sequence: TGTGCCAGCAGCCCCGCCTTAGGGGCGGGGGCCCAGTACTTC. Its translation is CASSPALGAGAQYF.

CDR3 protein: CASSSGQYNEQFF. In DNA form, the CDR3 reads TGTGCCAGCAGCTCGGGACAGTACAATGAGCAGTTCTTC. This chain joins TRBV5-4 and TRBJ2-1; 7 bases match TRBD1. This CDR3 region has 13 residues. The V gene end was trimmed by 3 bases and the J gene end by 4 bases; junction bases not matched to a gene: 1. Germline CDR1 is SGHNT and CDR2 is YYREEE (reference sequence).

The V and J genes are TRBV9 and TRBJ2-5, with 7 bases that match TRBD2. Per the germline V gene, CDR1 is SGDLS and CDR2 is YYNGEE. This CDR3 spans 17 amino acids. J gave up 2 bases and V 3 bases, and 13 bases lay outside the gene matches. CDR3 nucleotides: TGTGCCAGCAGCGCGACCCCGGCGGGGGTCTCACAAGAGACCCAGTACTTC. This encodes CASSATPAGVSQETQYF.

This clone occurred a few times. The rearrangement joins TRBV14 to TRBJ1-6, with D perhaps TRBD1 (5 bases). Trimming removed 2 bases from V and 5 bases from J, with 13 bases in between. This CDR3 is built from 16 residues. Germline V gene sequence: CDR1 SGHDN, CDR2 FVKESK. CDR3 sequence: CASSQRDFLDNSPLHF. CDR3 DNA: TGTGCCAGCAGCCAAAGGGACTTCCTTGATAATTCACCCCTCCACTTT.

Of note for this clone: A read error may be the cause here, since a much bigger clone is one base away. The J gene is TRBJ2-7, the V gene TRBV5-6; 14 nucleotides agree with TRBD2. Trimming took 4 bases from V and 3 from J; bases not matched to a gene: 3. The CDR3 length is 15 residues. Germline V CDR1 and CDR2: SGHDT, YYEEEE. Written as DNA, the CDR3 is TGTGCCAGCAGCCAGGGACTAGCGGGGGTCTACGAGCAGTACTTC. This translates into CASSQGLAGVYEQYF.

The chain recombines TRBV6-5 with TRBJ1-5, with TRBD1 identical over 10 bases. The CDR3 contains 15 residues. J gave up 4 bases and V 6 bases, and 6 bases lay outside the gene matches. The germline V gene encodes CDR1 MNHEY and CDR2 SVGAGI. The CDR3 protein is CASRVGQGVNQPQHF. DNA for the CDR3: TGTGCCAGCAGGGTTGGACAGGGGGTGAATCAGCCCCAGCATTTT.

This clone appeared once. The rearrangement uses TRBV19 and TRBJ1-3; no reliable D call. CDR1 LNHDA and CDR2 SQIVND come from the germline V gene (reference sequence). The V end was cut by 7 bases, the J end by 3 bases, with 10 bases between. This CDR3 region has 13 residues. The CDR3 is CASTMAFGNTIYF. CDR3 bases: TGTGCCAGTACTATGGCTTTTGGAAACACCATATATTTT.

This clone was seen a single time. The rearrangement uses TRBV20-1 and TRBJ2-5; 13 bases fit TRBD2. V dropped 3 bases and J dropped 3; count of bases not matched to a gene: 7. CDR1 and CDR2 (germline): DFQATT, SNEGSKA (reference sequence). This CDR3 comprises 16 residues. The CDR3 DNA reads TGCAGTGCTAGTATTTTCGGACTAGCGGGGGAAGAGACCCAGTACTTC. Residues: CSASIFGLAGEETQYF.

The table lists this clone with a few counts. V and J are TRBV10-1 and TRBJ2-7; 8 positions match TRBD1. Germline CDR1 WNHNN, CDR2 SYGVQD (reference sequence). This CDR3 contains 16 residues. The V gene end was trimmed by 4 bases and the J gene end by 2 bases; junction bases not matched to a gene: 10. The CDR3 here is CASSANRQGRTYEQYF. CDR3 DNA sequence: TGCGCCAGCAGTGCAAACCGACAGGGGCGCACCTACGAGCAGTACTTC.

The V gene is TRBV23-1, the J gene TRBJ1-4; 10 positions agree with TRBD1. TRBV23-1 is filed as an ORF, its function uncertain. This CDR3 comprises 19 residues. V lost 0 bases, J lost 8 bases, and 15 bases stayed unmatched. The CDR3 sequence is CASSQSDGQGVPDREKLFF. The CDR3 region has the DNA TGCGCCAGCAGTCAATCGGACGGACAGGGGGTGCCAGATAGGGAAAAACTGTTTTTT.

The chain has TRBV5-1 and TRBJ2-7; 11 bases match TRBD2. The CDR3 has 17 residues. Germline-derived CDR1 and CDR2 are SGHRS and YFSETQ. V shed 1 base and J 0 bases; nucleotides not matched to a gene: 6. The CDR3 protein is CASSLFSGGAGSYEQYF. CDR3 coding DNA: TGCGCCAGCAGCTTGTTTAGCGGGGGGGCGGGCTCCTACGAGCAGTACTTC.

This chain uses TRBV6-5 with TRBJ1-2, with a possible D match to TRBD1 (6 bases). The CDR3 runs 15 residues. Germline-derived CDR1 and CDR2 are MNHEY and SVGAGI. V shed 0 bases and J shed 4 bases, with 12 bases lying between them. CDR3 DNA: TGTGCCAGCAGTTACTCGAGTGCAGGGGCCTATGGCTACACCTTC. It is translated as CASSYSSAGAYGYTF.

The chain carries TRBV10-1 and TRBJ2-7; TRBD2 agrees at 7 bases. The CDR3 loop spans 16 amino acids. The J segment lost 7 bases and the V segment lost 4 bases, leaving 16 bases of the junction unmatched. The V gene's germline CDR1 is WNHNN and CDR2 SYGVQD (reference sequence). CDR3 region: CASSGLQAGNTNEQYF. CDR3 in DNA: TGCGCCAGCAGTGGTCTGCAAGCGGGGAACACTAATGAGCAGTACTTC.

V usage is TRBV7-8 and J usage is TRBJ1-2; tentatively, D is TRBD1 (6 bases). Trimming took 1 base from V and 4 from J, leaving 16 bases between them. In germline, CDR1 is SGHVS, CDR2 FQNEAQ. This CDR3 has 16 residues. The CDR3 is CASSLDYWGGAYGYTF. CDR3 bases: TGTGCCAGCAGCTTAGATTATTGGGGGGGGGCCTATGGCTACACCTTC. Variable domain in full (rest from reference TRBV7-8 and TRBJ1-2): GAGVSQSPRYKVAKRGQDVALRCDPISGHVSLFWYQQALGQGPEFLTYFQNEAQLDKSGLPSDRFFAERPEGSVSTLKIQRTQQEDSAVYLCASSLDYWGGAYGYTFGSGTRLTVV.

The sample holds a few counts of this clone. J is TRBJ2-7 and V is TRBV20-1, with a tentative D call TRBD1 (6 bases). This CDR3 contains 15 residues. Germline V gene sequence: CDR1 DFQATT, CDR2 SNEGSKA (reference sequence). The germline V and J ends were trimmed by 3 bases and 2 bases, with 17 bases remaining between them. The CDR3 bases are TGCAGTGCTAGTTTCGGACAGCATAATGCCTACGAGCAGTACTTC. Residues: CSASFGQHNAYEQYF.

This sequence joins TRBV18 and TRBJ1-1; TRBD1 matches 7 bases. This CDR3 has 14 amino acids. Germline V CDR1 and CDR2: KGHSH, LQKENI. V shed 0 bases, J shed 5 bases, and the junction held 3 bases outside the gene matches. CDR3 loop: CASSPPQGRTEAFF. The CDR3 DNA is TGTGCCAGCTCACCACCACAGGGGAGAACTGAAGCTTTCTTT.

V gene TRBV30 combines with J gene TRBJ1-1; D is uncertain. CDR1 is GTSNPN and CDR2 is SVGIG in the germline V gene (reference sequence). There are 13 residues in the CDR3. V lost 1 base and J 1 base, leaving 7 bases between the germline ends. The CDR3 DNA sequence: TGTGCCTGGAGTGCTGACTGGAACACTGAAGCTTTCTTT. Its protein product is CAWSADWNTEAFF.

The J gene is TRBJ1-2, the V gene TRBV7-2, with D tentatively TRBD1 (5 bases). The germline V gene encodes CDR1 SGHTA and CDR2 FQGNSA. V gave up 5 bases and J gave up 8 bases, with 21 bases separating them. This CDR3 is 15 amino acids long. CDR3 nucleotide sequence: TGTGCCAGCAGCCCTGATGGGGGGGGTTGGGGAGGCTACACCTTC. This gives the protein CASSPDGGGWGGYTF. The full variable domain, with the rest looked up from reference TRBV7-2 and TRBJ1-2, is GAGVSQSPSNKVTEKGKDVELRCDPISGHTALYWYRQSLGQGLEFLIYFQGNSAPDKSGLPSDRFSAERTGGSVSTLTIQRTQQEDSAVYLCASSPDGGGWGGYTFGSGTRLTVV.

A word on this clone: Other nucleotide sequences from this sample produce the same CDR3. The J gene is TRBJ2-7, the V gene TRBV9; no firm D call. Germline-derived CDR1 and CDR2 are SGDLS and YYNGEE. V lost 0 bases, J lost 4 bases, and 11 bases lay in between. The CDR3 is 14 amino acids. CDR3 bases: TGTGCCAGCAGCGTAGGAGCCGGTTCGTACGAGCAGTACTTC. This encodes CASSVGAGSYEQYF.

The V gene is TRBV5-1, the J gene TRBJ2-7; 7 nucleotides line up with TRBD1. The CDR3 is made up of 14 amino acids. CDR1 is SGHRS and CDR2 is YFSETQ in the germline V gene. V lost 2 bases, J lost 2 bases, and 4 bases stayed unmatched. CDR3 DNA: TGCGCCAGCAGCTTAAGACAGGGTCCCTACGAGCAGTACTTC. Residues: CASSLRQGPYEQYF.

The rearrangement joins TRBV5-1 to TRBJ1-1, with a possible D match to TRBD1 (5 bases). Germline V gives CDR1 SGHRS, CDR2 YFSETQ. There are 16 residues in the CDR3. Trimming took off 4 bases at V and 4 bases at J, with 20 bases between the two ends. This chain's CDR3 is CASSPRGGGSGTEAFF. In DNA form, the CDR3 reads TGCGCCAGCAGCCCCCGGGGTGGGGGGTCGGGCACTGAAGCTTTCTTT.

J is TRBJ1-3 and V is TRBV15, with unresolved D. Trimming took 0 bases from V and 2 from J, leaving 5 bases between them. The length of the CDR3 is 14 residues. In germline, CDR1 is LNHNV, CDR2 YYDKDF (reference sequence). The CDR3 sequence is CATSRDATGNTIYF. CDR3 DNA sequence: TGTGCCACCAGCAGAGATGCTACTGGAAACACCATATATTTT.

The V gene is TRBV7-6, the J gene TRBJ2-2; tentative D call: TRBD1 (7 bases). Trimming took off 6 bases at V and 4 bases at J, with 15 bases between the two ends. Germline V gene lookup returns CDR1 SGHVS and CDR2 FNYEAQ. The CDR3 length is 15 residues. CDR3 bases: TGTGCCAGCAGTGGAGGGGGCCGGGGCACCGGGGAGCTGTTTTTT. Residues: CASSGGGRGTGELFF.